Listed below are T cell receptor beta chains from one sample, sequenced in a study of monozygotic twins with inflammatory bowel disease. TCRdb re-called the 5' RACE reads, yielding one record per CDR3 amino acid sequence without DNA. The table for this sample gives 150,000 to 200,000 distinct CDR3 sequences. Sequencing was done on a sample of blood. The receptors were sampled from a human donor with ulcerative colitis or Crohn's disease, or a healthy co-twin of an affected twin (not recorded which). Each CDR3 is given with its conserved first and last residue. Fields, in order: CDR3 protein, J gene, V gene.

CSARPPSGRTSSYNEQFF,TRBJ2-1,TRBV20-1
CASSWDIRNYGYTF,TRBJ1-2,TRBV27
CASSSGLVEETQYF,TRBJ2-5,TRBV5-1
CASSFGWGAGPNTEAFF,TRBJ1-1,TRBV12-3/TRBV12-4
CASSLMNPYEQYF,TRBJ2-7,TRBV28
CASSEGLAGGPWNEQFF,TRBJ2-1,TRBV25-1
CASSLSLRFAGSSYEQYF,TRBJ2-7,TRBV7-3
CASSMGETQYF,TRBJ2-5,TRBV21-1
CASSLEGNNSPLHF,TRBJ1-6,TRBV5-1
CASSYVRTSSYEQYF,TRBJ2-7,TRBV6-5
CASSEIGIESYEQYF,TRBJ2-7,TRBV25-1
CASSSAGTDTQYF,TRBJ2-3,TRBV18
CASSIDGPGTSNQPQHF,TRBJ1-5,TRBV19
CACHRAPGNTGELFF,TRBJ2-2,TRBV30
CASSLEMAGIQPQHF,TRBJ1-5,TRBV7-2
CSASVEGFTYEQYF,TRBJ2-7,TRBV20-1
CAISDYREGNTGELFF,TRBJ2-2,TRBV10-3
CASSLRTGAFMNTEAFF,TRBJ1-1,TRBV12-3/TRBV12-4
CSARDLDSGYTF,TRBJ1-2,TRBV20-1
CATSPGANYGYTF,TRBJ1-2,TRBV24-1
CASSPQDPSTDTQYF,TRBJ2-3,TRBV28
CASSGRENTEAFF,TRBJ1-1,TRBV7-3
CASSSGQGNTEAFF,TRBJ1-1,TRBV11-3
CASEEGFGANVLTF,TRBJ2-6,TRBV6-2/TRBV6-3
CAISRASTYEQYF,TRBJ2-7,TRBV10-3
CAWSVGGMFNQPQHF,TRBJ1-5,TRBV30
CASSWGRASTDTQYF,TRBJ2-3,TRBV5-4
CASSFRQLGSGVTDTLYF,TRBJ2-3,TRBV5-1
CASSPLPTGRGTDTQYF,TRBJ2-3,TRBV18
CASSLRQDVQYF,TRBJ2-7,TRBV18
CASSRTPGQGLASQPQHF,TRBJ1-5,TRBV5-1
CATSRDPSGSTDTQYF,TRBJ2-3,TRBV15